This TCR beta chain was captured by sequencing in a study of T-cell reconstitution after alpha-beta-depleted transplantation in children. Broader study findings: Reportedly, roughly two months post-transplant, alpha-beta T cells arose from several hundred expanded graft clones. Fresh T-cell production supplied most of the T-cell counts and diversity seen one year after transplant. Some patients showed high day-60 TCRbeta diversity, which derived from surviving recipient T cells and thymic progenitors.

Turning to this clonotype: What it binds is unknown.

Trimming shortened V by 1 base and J by 0 bases, and 10 bases separated the two germline ends. From germline, CDR1 is SGHAT and CDR2 FQDESV (reference sequence). This CDR3 has 17 residues. A library of TCRbeta sequences, prepared with unique molecular identifiers, was generated. TCRdb reprocessed the PCR reads via MiXCR and lists one record per CDR3 protein. Of approximately 800,000 distinct CDR3 sequences in the sample, approximately 15% were seen once. This specimen consisted of PBMCs, mostly from graft donor cells, obtained 360 days after TCRalphabeta/CD19-depleted stem cell transplant. This chain links TRBV11-1 with TRBJ2-6; D is uncertain. This TCR was recovered from a male patient younger than 18 who had a stem cell transplant for acute lymphoblastic leukemia, so the T cells may come from the graft donor. CDR3 sequence reads: CASSLDSRASGANVLTF. The DNA for the CDR3 is TGTGCCAGCAGCTTAGATAGCAGAGCCTCTGGGGCCAACGTCCTGACTTTC.